Listed below are T cell receptor beta chains from one sample, sequenced in a study of T cell responses to AZD1222 COVID-19 vaccine. The repertoire was sequenced with immunoSEQ multiplex PCR; TCRdb's copy has only in-frame clones and lacks some. Here the sample spans roughly 100,000 clones, 86% being singletons. This sample comprised peripheral blood, obtained on day 0 of AZD1222 vaccination. The source of these receptors is an adult in good health. Each CDR3 is given without its conserved first and last residue. The order of the fields is V gene, D gene, CDR3 length, CDR3 protein. A D gene is named only where the DNA matches it firmly.

TRBV27	-	11	ASTHGRGQPQH
TRBV3-1/TRBV3-2	TRBD1	17	ASSPSPGGAPAGANVLT
TRBV24-1	-	11	ATRDSMSDEQF
TRBV28	-	12	ASSSYTGSYEQY
TRBV7-3	-	12	ASSPRGMDTEAF
TRBV19	TRBD1	12	ASKTGGNTGELF
TRBV27	-	11	ASSPASNTEAF
TRBV7-8	-	12	ASRKRGSGNTIY
TRBV11-1	-	9	ASSPGNGQF
TRBV18	-	10	ASSPERDDYT
TRBV2	-	14	ASRNRSWGYGETQY
TRBV5-6	-	12	ASSTGLSYNEQF
TRBV18	-	12	ASCRGRLINEQF
TRBV15	TRBD1	13	ATSSATGGTYEQY
TRBV6-5	-	13	ASSSPREGYTEAF
TRBV10-3	-	11	AITGRVGTEAF
TRBV28	TRBD1	12	ASSPGQGGTEAF
TRBV6-1	-	14	ASSDRHGTLLYEQY
TRBV30	TRBD1	12	AWSVRTGQDGYT
TRBV6-6	-	12	ASSYSAGRNEQF
TRBV4-3	-	16	ASSQDILLSRDLAPLH
TRBV7-2	-	9	ASSHGRTQY
TRBV19	TRBD2	14	ASSQTSGSDTGELF
TRBV5-6	-	12	ASSFERYTDTQY
TRBV18	TRBD2	11	ASSPAGGIEQY
TRBV18	-	12	ASSPGASTYEQY
TRBV27	-	11	ASSLSTNYGYT
TRBV7-8	-	12	ASSLQNGNTEAF
TRBV3-1/TRBV3-2	TRBD1	13	ASSPTGGSNSPLH
TRBV7-2	-	11	ASSPGVVYGYT
TRBV30	-	10	AWSVRDGEQY
TRBV6-5	-	12	ASSPRRMNTEAF
TRBV19	-	11	ASSSTGAGELF
TRBV28	-	12	ASGATSTNEKLF
TRBV11-2	-	15	ASSLVGAGRAGNTIY
TRBV27	TRBD1	14	ASSRAGGFVGQPQH
TRBV5-5	-	11	ASSFRGPTEAF
TRBV19	-	11	ASSGGVGNTIY
TRBV30	TRBD1	13	AGEGGQGADTEAF
TRBV7-6	-	15	ASSLVPRTVDTGELF
TRBV28	-	12	ASTFSKGTNVLT
TRBV9	TRBD2	13	ASSVRAGDGETQY
TRBV19	TRBD1	15	ASSIGPTGTGVYEQY